The next 8 T cell receptor beta chains were all read from a single sample in a study of control samples from healthy donors and cancer patients (dated by TCRdb to about 2020). The library was obtained by the immunoSEQ multiplex PCR assay. The table comes from immuneACCESS by way of TCRdb, which keeps in-frame sequences with V and J called. Part of the clones is missing from these tables; in studies checked, under half for an unresolved V gene and the rest for unknown reasons. This sample holds about 48,000 clones; more than 85% were observed only once. Around 20% of the sample is held by the ten biggest clonotypes. The sequencing input was PBMCs. Every receptor here comes from a woman aged 50 to 65 with head and neck cancer.

The chain is built from TRBV30 and TRBJ1-2; 8 bases line up with TRBD1. From germline, CDR1 is GTSNPN and CDR2 SVGIG (reference sequence). The J segment lost 4 bases and the V segment lost 2 bases, leaving 9 bases of the junction unmatched. The CDR3 contains 15 residues. The CDR3 coding sequence is TGTGCCTGGAGTCCTCCCCAGGGGGCTGGCTATGGCTACACCTTC. Residues: CAWSPPQGAGYGYTF.

This chain joins TRBV19 and TRBJ2-6; TRBD2 is a possible D gene (6 bases). Trimming left V 8 bases short and J 4 bases short, with 24 bases between. Germline values: CDR1 LNHDA, CDR2 SQIVND (reference sequence). There are 18 residues in the CDR3. The CDR3 reads CASLEGRGAVWGANVLTF. In nucleotides, the CDR3 is TGTGCCAGTCTAGAAGGGCGGGGAGCGGTCTGGGGGGCCAACGTCCTGACTTTC.

The chain recombines TRBV19 with TRBJ2-1; maybe TRBD2 (6 bases). Germline V CDR1 and CDR2: LNHDA, SQIVND (reference sequence). Trimming took 6 bases from V and 6 from J, leaving 24 bases between them. This CDR3 is built from 17 residues. CDR3 DNA: TGTGCCAGTAGAAGCGGGCAGGGAAACTTTTACGGCAATGAGCAGTTCTTC. Protein product: CASRSGQGNFYGNEQFF.

The rearrangement joins TRBV19 to TRBJ2-3, with D possibly matching TRBD1 (7 bases). Germline values: CDR1 LNHDA, CDR2 SQIVND (reference sequence). The CDR3 extends over 16 amino acids. V gave up 8 bases and J gave up 2 bases, with 20 bases separating them. The CDR3 sequence: CASHPRGRGVTDTQYF. The CDR3 region has the DNA TGTGCCAGTCACCCCAGGGGCAGGGGGGTCACAGATACGCAGTATTTT.

This chain joins TRBV2 and TRBJ2-5, with TRBD2 identical over 9 bases. The CDR3 has 16 amino acids. Germline V CDR1 and CDR2: SNHLY, FYNNEI. Trimming took 2 bases from V and 4 from J; bases not matched to a gene: 8. As DNA, the CDR3 is TGTGCCAGCAGTGAAAGAGGGCTAGCGGGAACAGAGACCCAGTACTTC. Residues: CASSERGLAGTETQYF.

V is TRBV5-1 and J is TRBJ2-3; D remains unclear. V gave up 0 bases and J gave up 0 bases, with 11 bases separating them. The CDR3 runs 16 residues. Germline V gives CDR1 SGHRS, CDR2 YFSETQ. The CDR3 region has the DNA TGCGCCAGCAGCTTGGCTGTCGGACCTAGCACAGATACGCAGTATTTT. Its protein is CASSLAVGPSTDTQYF.

The chain couples TRBV7-2 to TRBJ2-1; 9 bases match TRBD2. The CDR3 has 17 amino acids. Trimming took 4 bases from V and 7 from J; bases not matched to a gene: 14. The V gene's germline CDR1 is SGHTA and CDR2 FQGNSA. The CDR3 DNA reads as TGTGCCAGCAGCTCCTTAATGGCGGGGGGGCCTGTGAATGAGCAGTTCTTC. It encodes CASSSLMAGGPVNEQFF.

The rearrangement links TRBV28 to TRBJ2-7; the match to TRBD1 covers 7 bases. V was pared by 6 bases and J by 2 bases, with 7 bases of the junction left unmatched. From germline, CDR1 is MDHEN and CDR2 SYDVKM. This CDR3 is built from 14 residues. CDR3 sequence: CASSHPTGTYEQYF. The CDR3 nucleotides read TGTGCCAGCAGCCACCCGACAGGGACCTACGAGCAGTACTTC.